These 17 T cell receptor beta chains were all obtained from the same sample, sequenced in a study of blood T cell repertoires in COVID-19. Assay: immunoSEQ multiplex PCR; the TCRdb copy retains only in-frame clones and omits some. The sample lists over 70,000 clones, roughly 80% seen once, with approximately 51% in the top ten. Sequencing used peripheral blood. These receptors all come from a human donor in a cohort sampled during active COVID-19.

The chain links TRBV4-2 to TRBJ1-2; TRBD1 aligns across 7 bases. This CDR3 is 13 amino acids long. Germline CDR1 and CDR2: LGHNA and YNFKEQ. The V gene end was trimmed by 0 bases and the J gene end by 9 bases; junction bases not matched to a gene: 4. CDR3 in DNA: TGTGCCAGCAGCCAAGAAGACAGGGCACGCTACACCTTC. Translating gives CASSQEDRARYTF.

V and J are TRBV5-1 and TRBJ2-7; TRBD2 aligns across 8 bases. CDR3 length equals 14 residues. V shed 1 base and J 3 bases; nucleotides not matched to a gene: 3. CDR1 is SGHRS, CDR2 YFSETQ, per germline. Written as DNA, the CDR3 is TGCGCCAGCAGCTTGCGGAGCGGGAGCTACGAGCAGTACTTC. This encodes CASSLRSGSYEQYF.

The chain couples TRBV6-5 to TRBJ2-7; D is perhaps TRBD2 (6 bases). Trimming stripped 9 bases from V and 1 base from J, with 13 bases between. Looked up from germline, CDR1 is MNHEY and CDR2 is SVGAGI. The CDR3 runs 13 residues. Here the CDR3 DNA reads TGTGCCAGTACCGGGACTCTTTCCTACGAGCAGTACTTC. Its translation: CASTGTLSYEQYF.

The chain combines TRBV15 with TRBJ2-5; D gene uncertain. Per the germline V gene, CDR1 is LNHNV and CDR2 is YYDKDF (reference sequence). The CDR3 has 14 amino acids. The V and J ends lost 0 bases and 5 bases respectively, with 10 bases between them. The CDR3 spells CATSRDASKETQYF. DNA of the CDR3: TGTGCCACCAGCAGAGATGCTAGTAAGGAGACCCAGTACTTC.

This clone was observed once. J is TRBJ2-1 and V is TRBV11-3, with D possibly being TRBD2 (6 bases). The CDR3 extends over 16 amino acids. The V end lost 5 bases, the J end lost 7 bases, and 21 bases lay between the germline ends. CDR1 and CDR2 from the germline V gene are SGHNT and YENEEA. CDR3 residues: CASSVTSGGAPNEQFF. DNA for the CDR3: TGTGCCAGCAGCGTCACATCTGGAGGGGCTCCGAATGAGCAGTTCTTC.

The chain is built from TRBV28 and TRBJ2-7; D is perhaps TRBD2 (7 bases). This CDR3 is built from 18 residues. Germline V CDR1 and CDR2: MDHEN, SYDVKM. Trimming pared 6 bases from V and 1 base from J, leaving 25 bases between. In DNA, the CDR3 is TGTGCCAGCAGAGCGGGCGGGGGATCGGGGGGCGAGTCCTACGAGCAGTACTTC. Translated: CASRAGGGSGGESYEQYF.

This clone has just one count. This rearrangement joins TRBV2 to TRBJ1-5, with D possibly being TRBD1 (6 bases). The CDR3 runs to 14 residues. Trimming took 7 bases from V and 9 from J, leaving 19 bases between them. Germline CDR1 and CDR2: SNHLY and FYNNEI. The CDR3: CASTPEGGWWPQHF. The CDR3 region has the DNA TGTGCCAGCACCCCGGAAGGGGGATGGTGGCCCCAGCATTTT.

V usage is TRBV5-4 and J usage is TRBJ2-3; 9 nucleotides line up with TRBD2. The junction had 9 bases not matched to a gene; V was cut back by 3 bases and J by 1 base. CDR1 and CDR2 from the germline V gene are SGHNT and YYREEE (reference sequence). This CDR3 has 17 residues. The CDR3 DNA reads as TGTGCCAGCAGCTCGGGCCGCGGGAGGGGGGGCACAGATACGCAGTATTTT. It codes for CASSSGRGRGGTDTQYF.

V gene TRBV7-9 combines with J gene TRBJ1-3; D remains ambiguous. This CDR3 is 16 amino acids long. In germline, CDR1 is SEHNR, CDR2 FQNEAQ (reference sequence). V was clipped by 2 bases and J by 0 bases, with 11 bases between them. CDR3 protein: CASSLHTSISGNTIYF. The CDR3 DNA sequence: TGTGCCAGCAGCTTACACACCTCGATCTCTGGAAACACCATATATTTT.

The chain combines TRBV9 with TRBJ2-1; 10 nucleotides agree with TRBD2. The CDR3 sequence is 15 residues long. CDR1 is SGDLS and CDR2 is YYNGEE in the germline V gene. Unmatched junction bases numbered 3, after V lost 0 bases and J lost 6 bases. CDR3 DNA sequence: TGTGCCAGCAGCGTAGCCGGACTAGCGGTCAATGAGCAGTTCTTC. This translates into CASSVAGLAVNEQFF.

In this sample, this clone turned up a few times. This sequence joins TRBV5-1 and TRBJ2-2, with TRBD2 matching 10 bases. The J segment lost 0 bases and the V segment lost 4 bases, leaving 9 bases of the junction unmatched. The CDR3 consists of 18 residues. The germline gives CDR1 SGHRS, CDR2 YFSETQ. The chain's CDR3 is CASSEGSGRLANTGELFF. Written as DNA, the CDR3 is TGCGCCAGCAGCGAGGGTAGCGGGAGGCTTGCGAACACCGGGGAGCTGTTTTTT.

V gene TRBV5-1 combines with J gene TRBJ2-4; D not certain. Germline V gene data show CDR1 as SGHRS and CDR2 as YFSETQ. The ends were cut back, 1 base at V and 3 bases at J, with 8 bases in the middle. The CDR3 totals 14 residues. DNA for the CDR3: TGCGCCAGCAGCTTGTCAACAGACAAAAACATTCAGTACTTC. Its translation: CASSLSTDKNIQYF.

This chain joins TRBV7-6 and TRBJ2-5; 16 positions match TRBD2. Unmatched junction bases numbered 8, after V lost 4 bases and J lost 9 bases. The length of the CDR3 is 16 residues. Looked up from germline, CDR1 is SGHVS and CDR2 is FNYEAQ. The CDR3 coding sequence is TGTGCCAGCAGCTCAAGACTTGGGACTAGCGGGAGGGCCCAGTACTTC. This encodes CASSSRLGTSGRAQYF.

This clone was counted a single time. The V gene is TRBV27, the J gene TRBJ2-3, with 12 bases identical to TRBD2. CDR1 and CDR2 from the germline V gene are MNHEY and SMNVEV (reference sequence). The CDR3 loop spans 15 amino acids. V trimming: 5 bases; J trimming: 12 bases; junction bases outside the gene matches: 12. The CDR3: CASSLRLAGGVAQYF. The CDR3 coding sequence is TGTGCCAGCAGTCTACGCCTAGCGGGAGGGGTCGCACAGTATTTT.

This rearrangement joins TRBV6-1 to TRBJ2-1, with TRBD1 matching 7 bases. The J segment lost 7 bases and the V segment lost 3 bases, leaving 9 bases of the junction unmatched. The V gene's germline CDR1 is MNHNS and CDR2 SASEGT. This CDR3 is 15 amino acids long. The CDR3 protein is CASSETGKGRNEQFF. As DNA, the CDR3 is TGTGCCAGCAGTGAGACAGGGAAGGGGCGGAATGAGCAGTTCTTC.

V usage is TRBV5-8 and J usage is TRBJ2-2, with D uncertain. The CDR3 has 16 amino acids. The germline V gene encodes CDR1 SGHTS and CDR2 YDEGEE. The V gene lost 1 base and the J gene lost 3 bases, with 13 bases spanning the gap. The DNA for the CDR3 is TGTGCCAGCAGCTTGCAAGTCGGGTTTTACACCGGGGAGCTGTTTTTT. It translates to CASSLQVGFYTGELFF.

V gene TRBV3-1 (or the pseudogene TRBV3-2) combines with J gene TRBJ1-2; 7 bases match TRBD1. CDR3 length: 15 amino acids. Germline lookup yields CDR1 LGHDT and CDR2 YNNKEL (reference sequence). J gave up 2 bases and V 1 base, and 4 bases lay outside the gene matches. Here the CDR3 reads CASSQAGTANYGYTF. The CDR3 DNA sequence: TGTGCCAGCAGCCAAGCCGGGACAGCAAACTATGGCTACACCTTC.